This TCR beta chain is from a study of blood T cell repertoires in COVID-19. Study details: The United States, Italy and Spain supplied acute and convalescent COVID-19 samples. PBMCs, B-cell-depleted T cells, or T cells provided the cDNA or gDNA that made up the material.

The V gene's germline CDR1 is GTSNPN and CDR2 SVGIG (reference sequence). This CDR3 comprises 17 residues. V lost 0 bases and J 6 bases, leaving 22 bases between the germline ends. Original methodology: Reference gene primer amplification gave nucleated cell count estimates. Measured with immunoSEQ multiplex PCR; TCRdb has only the in-frame clones, and not every one. From that table come the V and J calls and clone size; the DNA was used to work out D and trimming. The table has under 200,000 clones, 80% to 85% seen once; the top ten hold less than 3%. Sample: peripheral blood. The sequence came from a woman aged 55-69 years with acute or convalescent COVID-19. V gene TRBV30 combines with J gene TRBJ2-3; D perhaps matches TRBD2 (7 bases). As DNA, the CDR3 is TGTGCCTGGAGTGTACTAGGGGGGGTGTCTGCTTGGGATACGCAGTATTTT. Protein product: CAWSVLGGVSAWDTQYF.